This TCR beta chain is drawn from a study of T cell responses to AZD1222 COVID-19 vaccine. Whole-study results and caveats: Elevations in Spike-specific TCR breadth and depth followed administration of two AZD1222 doses. Spike as a whole was targeted by vaccine-associated CD4 TCRs, dominant at 160-218 and 743-854. At baseline, seropositivity was found in only six or seven AZD1222 recipients.

This table comes from immunoSEQ multiplex PCR, and its TCRdb copy is limited to in-frame clones, with some not included. The data contain some 96,000 clones, around 89% of them singletons. Trimming pared 4 bases from V and 1 base from J, leaving 18 bases between. CDR3 length: 18 amino acids. Germline lookup yields CDR1 SGHNT and CDR2 YYREEE (reference sequence). Comments on this clone: Its target is not known.

V usage is TRBV5-4 and J usage is TRBJ2-6; D possibly uses TRBD1 or TRBD2 (5 bases each). Source: peripheral blood, taken on day 0 of AZD1222 vaccination. The clonotype originates from an adult in good health. The CDR3 coding sequence is TGTGCCAGCAGCACGGTCCGGGACGGTCGATCTGGGGCCAACGTCCTGACTTTC. Translated: CASSTVRDGRSGANVLTF.